Listed here are 23 T cell receptor beta chains from one sample, sequenced in a study of control samples from healthy donors and cancer patients. Here immunoSEQ multiplex PCR was the method, and the copy in TCRdb shows in-frame clones only, minus some. The data show approximately 180,000 clones, with about 91% seen just once and just over 2% held by the top ten. Material: blood. The receptors shown here come from a woman between 35 and 50 years old in good health.

The chain recombines TRBV3-1 (or the pseudogene TRBV3-2) with TRBJ1-5, with D maybe TRBD1 (6 bases). The V gene's germline CDR1 is LGHDT and CDR2 YNNKEL (reference sequence). The CDR3 is made up of 15 amino acids. Trimming left V 0 bases short and J 5 bases short, with 11 bases between. CDR3 nucleotides: TGTGCCAGCAGCCAAGATTACAGGGCTGATCAGCCCCAGCATTTT. Translating it yields CASSQDYRADQPQHF.

The chain links TRBV15 to TRBJ2-3, with D possibly being TRBD2 (5 bases). In germline, CDR1 is LNHNV, CDR2 YYDKDF (reference sequence). The V and J ends lost 3 bases and 8 bases respectively, with 24 bases between them. This CDR3 has 17 amino acids. This CDR3 reads CATSREPKGLPGGTQYF. CDR3 bases: TGTGCCACCAGCAGGGAGCCGAAGGGCCTCCCCGGAGGTACGCAGTATTTT.

This clone appeared a single time. The chain employs TRBV11-2 and TRBJ2-1; tentative D call: TRBD2 (5 bases). CDR3 length: 16 residues. CDR1 is SGHAT and CDR2 is FQNNGV in the germline V gene. The ends were cut back, 10 bases at V and 0 bases at J, with 19 bases in the middle. The DNA for the CDR3 is TGTGCCACACGGGCGAGGGCCTCTTTCTCCTACAATGAGCAGTTCTTC. Translating it yields CATRARASFSYNEQFF.

The chain recombines TRBV6-5 with TRBJ1-1, with no clear D. Germline assignment: CDR1 MNHEY and CDR2 SVGAGI. The CDR3 contains 11 residues. V shed 9 bases and J shed 5 bases, with 10 bases lying between them. CDR3: CASQQRTEAFF. In nucleotides, the CDR3 is TGTGCCAGTCAGCAGCGTACTGAAGCTTTCTTT.

This sequence joins TRBV6-1 and TRBJ1-5; a possible D gene is TRBD1 (6 bases). The V gene lost 3 bases and the J gene lost 6 bases, with 12 bases spanning the gap. This CDR3 is 14 amino acids long. Per germline, CDR1 MNHNS and CDR2 SASEGT. The CDR3 coding sequence is TGTGCCAGCAGTGAGCAGGGGCACAGTCAGCCCCAGCATTTT. Translation gives CASSEQGHSQPQHF.

V gene TRBV4-1 combines with J gene TRBJ1-2; 9 nucleotides match TRBD1. This CDR3 contains 17 residues. Germline loops: CDR1 MGHRA, CDR2 YSYEKL. J lost 6 bases, V lost 0 bases, and 11 bases had no gene match. CDR3 DNA: TGCGCCAGCAGCCAAGAGGCAACAGGGGGCAAATCCGATGGCTACACCTTC. Translation: CASSQEATGGKSDGYTF.

This chain links TRBV19 with TRBJ1-1; 10 bases agree with TRBD1. Germline V gene lookup returns CDR1 LNHDA and CDR2 SQIVND (reference sequence). V dropped 3 bases and J dropped 7; count of bases not matched to a gene: 8. This CDR3 spans 15 amino acids. The CDR3 spells CASSMTGGPQSEAFF. CDR3 bases: TGTGCCAGTAGTATGACAGGGGGCCCCCAAAGTGAAGCTTTCTTT.

This chain connects TRBV7-8 to TRBJ1-1; unclear D gene. Per the germline V gene, CDR1 is SGHVS and CDR2 is FQNEAQ. There are 14 residues in the CDR3. The germline V and J ends were trimmed by 2 bases and 9 bases, with 16 bases remaining between them. CDR3 nucleotide sequence: TGTGCCAGCAGCTTAAGTGTCGGGTGGTCTCAAGCTTTCTTT. As protein: CASSLSVGWSQAFF.

The chain uses TRBV6-6 and TRBJ1-4; the D is unclear. V dropped 10 bases and J dropped 7 bases, with 19 bases sitting between them. This CDR3 contains 14 residues. Germline CDR1 reads MNHNY; CDR2 reads SVGAGI (reference sequence). CDR3 coding DNA: TGTGCCACAACCCCCGGGGAAGAGGGTGAAAAACTGTTTTTT. Protein sequence: CATTPGEEGEKLFF.

The chain couples TRBV5-1 to TRBJ2-5, with TRBD2 matching over 9 bases. The trim removed 4 bases at V and 5 bases at J, leaving 6 bases unmatched. Germline V CDR1 and CDR2: SGHRS, YFSETQ. CDR3 length: 14 residues. The CDR3 loop is CASSPGAGGETQYF. Here the CDR3 DNA reads TGCGCCAGCAGCCCGGGGGCGGGAGGGGAGACCCAGTACTTC.

This clone turned up a few times. The chain carries TRBV11-2 and TRBJ2-2; 7 bases match TRBD2. V was pared by 2 bases and J by 1 base, with 7 bases of the junction left unmatched. Per germline, CDR1 SGHAT and CDR2 FQNNGV. The CDR3 totals 17 residues. The CDR3, as DNA: TGTGCCAGCAGCTTATACCGCGGGGGAGGGAACACCGGGGAGCTGTTTTTT. Its protein product is CASSLYRGGGNTGELFF.

The chain recombines TRBV4-1 with TRBJ2-1; 9 nucleotides match TRBD1. V lost 4 bases and J lost 8; bases outside the gene matches: 12. This CDR3 region has 16 residues. From germline, CDR1 is MGHRA and CDR2 YSYEKL. This CDR3 is CASSLDLGTGMDEQFF. The DNA for the CDR3 is TGCGCCAGCAGCCTCGATCTAGGGACAGGGATGGATGAGCAGTTCTTC.

The V gene is TRBV5-6, the J gene TRBJ2-4, with D perhaps given as TRBD1 or TRBD2 (5 bases each). Germline V gene lookup returns CDR1 SGHDT and CDR2 YYEEEE. V was shortened by 0 bases and J by 1 base, with 14 bases between the two germline ends. The length of the CDR3 is 17 residues. The CDR3 DNA is TGTGCCAGCAGCTTGGCTTTGGGGGAATTTGCCAAAAACATTCAGTACTTC. It yields the protein CASSLALGEFAKNIQYF.

V and J are TRBV2 and TRBJ1-4; the D gene is possibly TRBD1 (6 bases). This CDR3 is 15 amino acids long. The V gene lost 6 bases and the J gene lost 5 bases, with 16 bases spanning the gap. Germline CDR1 is SNHLY and CDR2 is FYNNEI. CDR3 in amino acids: CASRPQDSQNEKLFF. The CDR3 bases are TGTGCCAGCAGGCCGCAGGACAGTCAGAATGAAAAACTGTTTTTT. The whole variable domain, filled in from reference TRBV2 and TRBJ1-4, reads EPEVTQTPSHQVTQMGQEVILRCVPISNHLYFYWYRQILGQKVEFLVSFYNNEISEKSEIFDDQFSVERPDGSNFTLKIRSTKLEDSAMYFCASRPQDSQNEKLFFGSGTQLSVL.

This chain uses TRBV5-6 with TRBJ2-7; no reliable D call. This CDR3 has 12 residues. Trimming removed 2 bases from V and 6 bases from J, with 9 bases in between. The germline CDR1 and CDR2 sequences are SGHDT and YYEEEE. The CDR3 coding sequence is TGTGCCAGCAGCTTTGGATGGGGCGAGCAGTACTTC. Protein product: CASSFGWGEQYF.

V and J are TRBV10-2 and TRBJ1-3, with 8 bases identical to TRBD1. The CDR3 length is 14 residues. V lost 6 bases to trimming and J lost 4 bases; unmatched junction nucleotides: 5. Germline CDR1 WSHSY, CDR2 SAAADI. CDR3 sequence reads: CASRDRDVGNTIYF. The CDR3 bases are TGCGCCAGCAGGGACAGGGACGTCGGAAACACCATATATTTT.

This chain links TRBV27 with TRBJ1-2; TRBD1 might be the D (5 bases). The ends were cut back, 2 bases at V and 8 bases at J, with 12 bases in the middle. This CDR3 comprises 13 residues. Germline assignment: CDR1 MNHEY and CDR2 SMNVEV (reference sequence). This CDR3 is CASSLGAQGGYTF. The CDR3 DNA reads TGTGCCAGCAGTTTAGGGGCGCAGGGAGGCTACACCTTC.

The gene calls are TRBV18 and TRBJ2-3; 8 nucleotides line up with TRBD1. V lost 1 base to trimming and J lost 0 bases; unmatched junction nucleotides: 3. Germline V CDR1 and CDR2: KGHSH, LQKENI. CDR3 length: 16 amino acids. CDR3 amino acids: CASSPRQGASTDTQYF. CDR3 bases: TGTGCCAGCTCACCACGGCAGGGGGCAAGCACAGATACGCAGTATTTT. Looking up the rest from reference TRBV18 and TRBJ2-3 gives the full variable domain: NAGVMQNPRHLVRRRGQEARLRCSPMKGHSHVYWYRQLPEEGLKFMVYLQKENIIDESGMPKERFSAEFPKEGPSILRIQQVVRGDSAAYFCASSPRQGASTDTQYFGPGTRLTVL.

For this clone: The junction shows a germline mismatch at one end, possibly a read error. The rearrangement joins TRBV5-6 to TRBJ1-2; 7 nucleotides agree with TRBD1. Germline CDR1 reads SGHDT; CDR2 reads YYEEEE. The CDR3 loop spans 15 amino acids. The CDR3 loop reads CANSLTLNRGGGYTF. CDR3 in DNA: TGTGCCAACAGCTTGACCCTCAACAGGGGCGGAGGCTACACCTTC. The variable domain in full, completed from reference TRBV5-6 and TRBJ1-2, reads DAGVTQSPTHLIKTRGQQVTLRCSPKSGHDTVSWYQQALGQGPQFIFQYYEEEERQRGNFPDRFSGHQFPNYSSELNVNALLLGDSALYLCANSLTLNRGGGYTFGSGTRLTVV.

The J gene is TRBJ1-1, the V gene TRBV13; the match to TRBD1 covers 9 bases. Unmatched junction bases numbered 9, after V lost 5 bases and J lost 5 bases. This CDR3 has 15 amino acids. The germline V gene has CDR1 PRHDT and CDR2 FYEKMQ (reference sequence). CDR3 residues: CASSPAGTGQTEAFF. The DNA for the CDR3 is TGTGCCAGCAGCCCTGCGGGGACAGGGCAGACTGAAGCTTTCTTT.

The chain joins TRBV29-1 to TRBJ1-1, with 7 bases aligning to TRBD1. This CDR3 is built from 15 residues. V was clipped by 0 bases and J by 4 bases; unmatched bases: 8. The germline gives CDR1 SQVTM, CDR2 ANQGSEA. CDR3 amino acids: CSVEDLGTASTEAFF. The CDR3 DNA reads TGCAGCGTTGAAGATCTAGGGACAGCTAGCACTGAAGCTTTCTTT.

CDR3 bases: TGTGCCAGCAGCTTTTGGACGGCAACTAATGAAAAACTGTTTTTT. It specifies CASSFWTATNEKLFF. V and J are TRBV7-9 and TRBJ1-4; D call uncertain. V was cut by 3 bases and J by 0 bases, with 8 bases left in between. This CDR3 spans 15 amino acids. The germline V gene encodes CDR1 SEHNR and CDR2 FQNEAQ (reference sequence).

The chain recombines TRBV5-6 with TRBJ1-6; D not certain. Germline values: CDR1 SGHDT, CDR2 YYEEEE. The CDR3 consists of 14 residues. The germline V and J ends were trimmed by 1 base and 4 bases, with 6 bases remaining between them. The CDR3 protein is CASSLRAYNSPLHF. CDR3 DNA: TGTGCCAGCAGCTTGAGGGCTTATAATTCACCCCTCCACTTT.